The sequence of this T cell receptor beta chain was determined in a study of cytomegalovirus exposure and HLA in healthy donors. In the study overall: Earlier, 180 million or so T cells were analyzed, and 95 million to 140 million unique TCR beta sequences were found among them. About 79 million unique TCRs from HLA-typed donors were held in an early data release. Whole-study results and caveats: A later examination showed that TCR association rates differed by HLA locus, with DRB1 most and HLA-C fewest. The classifier, whose performance was assessed in both the original and validation cohorts, reportedly diagnosed cytomegalovirus status with high specificity and sensitivity.

The CDR3 covers 14 residues. CDR1 is SGHTA and CDR2 is FQGNSA in the germline V gene. The ends were cut back, 1 base at V and 8 bases at J, with 14 bases in the middle. PCR amplification relied on 60 Vbeta primers (plus 13 Jbeta primers). Sequencing used immunoSEQ multiplex PCR; TCRdb keeps in-frame clones, though not all of them. The data show about 230,000 clones, with 77% seen just once and about 2.5% held by the top ten. Concerning this clone itself: Its specificity is unknown.

The rearrangement joins TRBV7-2 to TRBJ1-2, with a tentative D call TRBD1 (5 bases). Sequencing used PBMCs. This receptor was taken from a woman in her sixties in good health and CMV-seropositive. The CDR3 spells CASSLEVQGRGYTF. CDR3 in DNA: TGTGCCAGCAGCTTAGAGGTCCAGGGAAGGGGCTACACCTTC.